These 9 T cell receptor beta chains originate from one sample sequenced in a study of graft-versus-host responses after intestinal transplantation (dated by TCRdb to about 2021). Preparation of the library involved the immunoSEQ multiplex PCR assay. The table comes from immuneACCESS by way of TCRdb, which keeps in-frame sequences with V and J called. Part of the clones is missing from these tables; in studies checked, under half for an unresolved V gene and the rest for unknown reasons. The sample yields over 65,000 clones; 92% were counted once. Roughly 0.72% of the sample rests with the top ten. This specimen consisted of PBMCs, obtained 98 days after intestinal transplantation. The receptors originated from a human patient who received an intestinal transplant, so some T cells may come from the graft donor.

V gene TRBV19 combines with J gene TRBJ2-1; 10 positions agree with TRBD2. Germline trimming cut 7 bases from V and 4 bases from J; bases unmatched to any gene: 10. Germline V lookup: CDR1 LNHDA, CDR2 SQIVND (reference sequence). This CDR3 has 16 amino acids. The CDR3 loop is CASTPPGLALYNEQFF. DNA for the CDR3: TGTGCCAGTACCCCACCGGGACTAGCGCTATACAATGAGCAGTTCTTC.

The chain uses TRBV7-9 and TRBJ2-7; a possible D gene is TRBD1 (5 bases). Germline CDR1 reads SEHNR; CDR2 reads FQNEAQ (reference sequence). Trimming removed 4 bases from V and 3 bases from J, with 10 bases in between. The CDR3 is made up of 13 amino acids. The DNA for the CDR3 is TGTGCCAGCAGCTCCCCCCAGGGCTACGAGCAGTACTTC. Protein sequence: CASSSPQGYEQYF. The variable domain in full, completed from reference TRBV7-9 and TRBJ2-7, reads DTGVSQNPRHKITKRGQNVTFRCDPISEHNRLYWYRQTLGQGPEFLTYFQNEAQLEKSRLLSDRFSAERPKGSFSTLEIQRTEQGDSAMYLCASSSPQGYEQYFGPGTRLTVT.

In nucleotides, the CDR3 is TGTGCCAGTAGTATCGGGGGACGTTTAAGCACAGATACGCAGTATTTT. Translated, it gives CASSIGGRLSTDTQYF. J is TRBJ2-3 and V is TRBV19, with a weak D call TRBD2 (6 bases). V was pared by 3 bases and J by 0 bases, with 13 bases between. Germline V gene data show CDR1 as LNHDA and CDR2 as SQIVND (reference sequence). The CDR3 sequence is 16 residues long.

The rearrangement joins TRBV12-5 to TRBJ1-2; D ambiguous. This CDR3 is 12 amino acids long. V was cut by 1 base and J by 5 bases, with 5 bases left in between. Germline V gives CDR1 LGHNT, CDR2 FRNRAP. CDR3 in amino acids: CASGLGRYGYTF. The CDR3 nucleotides read TGTGCTAGTGGTTTGGGGAGGTATGGCTACACCTTC.

The rearrangement links TRBV28 to TRBJ2-7; weak D call: TRBD2 (6 bases). CDR1 is MDHEN, CDR2 SYDVKM, per germline. V was trimmed by 6 bases and J by 3 bases, leaving 18 bases between them. The CDR3 covers 15 residues. The CDR3 nucleotides are TGTGCCAGCAGCCTACCGCGGGATTTCGGCTACGAGCAGTACTTC. Amino acid sequence: CASSLPRDFGYEQYF. The variable domain in full, completed from reference TRBV28 and TRBJ2-7, reads DVKVTQSSRYLVKRTGEKVFLECVQDMDHENMFWYRQDPGLGLRLIYFSYDVKMKEKGDIPEGYSVSREKKERFSLILESASTNQTSMYLCASSLPRDFGYEQYFGPGTRLTVT.

The chain uses TRBV5-1 and TRBJ1-4; the D gene is possibly TRBD1 (5 bases). Germline CDR1 and CDR2: SGHRS and YFSETQ. Trimming stripped 0 bases from V and 0 bases from J, with 12 bases between. The CDR3 runs to 17 residues. The CDR3 DNA is TGCGCCAGCAGCTTGGTGGGGGGTAGGGCAACTAATGAAAAACTGTTTTTT. Translation gives CASSLVGGRATNEKLFF.

The chain has TRBV2 and TRBJ2-2; TRBD2 agrees at 12 bases. The V gene's germline CDR1 is SNHLY and CDR2 FYNNEI. CDR3 size: 16 residues. V lost 7 bases to trimming and J lost 0 bases; unmatched junction nucleotides: 3. The CDR3 protein is CASTGLAGTNTGELFF. The CDR3, as DNA: TGTGCCAGCACCGGACTAGCGGGAACGAACACCGGGGAGCTGTTTTTT.

J is TRBJ2-7 and V is TRBV14; tentatively, D is TRBD1 (6 bases). Trimming left V 1 base short and J 4 bases short, with 17 bases between. Per the germline V gene, CDR1 is SGHDN and CDR2 is FVKESK. The CDR3 runs to 16 residues. As DNA, the CDR3 is TGTGCCAGCAGCCAAGCGACAGGAGGCAACCAGTACGAGCAGTACTTC. Translating gives CASSQATGGNQYEQYF.

The chain combines TRBV28 with TRBJ2-3; the match to TRBD1 covers 7 bases. This CDR3 has 16 residues. V was pared by 4 bases and J by 0 bases, with 7 bases of the junction left unmatched. Germline CDR1 reads MDHEN; CDR2 reads SYDVKM. CDR3 nucleotide sequence: TGTGCCAGCAGTTCACAGGGGATAGAAAGCACAGATACGCAGTATTTT. Amino acids: CASSSQGIESTDTQYF.